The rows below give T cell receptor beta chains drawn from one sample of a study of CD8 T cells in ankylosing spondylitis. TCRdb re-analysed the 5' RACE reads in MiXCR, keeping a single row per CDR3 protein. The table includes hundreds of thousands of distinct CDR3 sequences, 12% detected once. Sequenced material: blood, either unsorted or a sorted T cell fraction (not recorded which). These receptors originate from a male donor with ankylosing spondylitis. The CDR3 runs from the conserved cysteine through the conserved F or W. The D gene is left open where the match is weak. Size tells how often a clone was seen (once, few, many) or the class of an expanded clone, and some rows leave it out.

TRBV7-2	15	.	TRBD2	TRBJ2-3	TGTGCCAGCAGCTTCGGCGGGAGGGCCACAGATACGCAGTATTTT	CASSFGGRATDTQYF
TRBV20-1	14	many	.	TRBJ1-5	TGCAGTGCTGGGGCACCAGGGGGCAATCAGCCCCAGCATTTT	CSAGAPGGNQPQHF
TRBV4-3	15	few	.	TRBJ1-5	TGCGCCAGCAGCCAAGATCGGGCGGGATTTACACCCCAGCATTTT	CASSQDRAGFTPQHF
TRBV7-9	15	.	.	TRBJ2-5	TGTGCCAGCAGCTTCCCCGGGGGAGGACCGGAGACCCAGTACTTC	CASSFPGGGPETQYF
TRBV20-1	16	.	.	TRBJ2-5	TGCAGTGCCGGGCTGGACTCGACGGCCCTTATGGAGACCCAGTACTTC	CSAGLDSTALMETQYF
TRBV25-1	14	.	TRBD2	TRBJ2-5	TGTGCCAGCAGTGAACCCGGACTAGCCGAGACCCAGTACTTC	CASSEPGLAETQYF
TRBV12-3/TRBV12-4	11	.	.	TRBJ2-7	TGTGCCAGCAAATCAACCTACGAGCAGTACTTC	CASKSTYEQYF
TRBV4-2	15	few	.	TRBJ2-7	TGTGCCAGCAGCCCCCTGGGAAGCAGGAGATACGAGCAGTACTTC	CASSPLGSRRYEQYF
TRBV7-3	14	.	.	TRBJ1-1	TGTGCCAGCAGCTTAAGGTCAGGGATCACTGAAGCTTTCTTT	CASSLRSGITEAFF
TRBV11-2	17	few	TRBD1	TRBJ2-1	TGTGCCAGCAGCTTACGGCACCGGGACAGGGGGATGAATGAGCAGTTCTTC	CASSLRHRDRGMNEQFF
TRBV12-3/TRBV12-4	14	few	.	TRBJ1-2	TGTGCCAGCAGTCTCTTGCCTGGGCTGGGTGGCTACACCTTC	CASSLLPGLGGYTF
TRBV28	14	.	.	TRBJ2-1	TGTGCCAGCAGTTTGACAACAGGTTACAATGAGCAGTTCTTC	CASSLTTGYNEQFF